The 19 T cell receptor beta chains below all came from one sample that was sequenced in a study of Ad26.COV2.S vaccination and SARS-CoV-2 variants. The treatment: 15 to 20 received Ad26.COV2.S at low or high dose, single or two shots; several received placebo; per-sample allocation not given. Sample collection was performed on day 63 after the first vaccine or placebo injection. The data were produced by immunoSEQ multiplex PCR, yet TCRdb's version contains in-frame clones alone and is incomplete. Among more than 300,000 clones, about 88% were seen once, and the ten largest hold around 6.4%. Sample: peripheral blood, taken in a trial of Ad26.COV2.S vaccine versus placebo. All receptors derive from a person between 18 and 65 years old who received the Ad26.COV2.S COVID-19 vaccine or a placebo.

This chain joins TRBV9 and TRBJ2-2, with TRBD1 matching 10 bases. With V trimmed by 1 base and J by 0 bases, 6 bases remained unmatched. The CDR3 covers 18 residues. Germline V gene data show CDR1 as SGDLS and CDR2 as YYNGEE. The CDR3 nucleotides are TGTGCCAGCAGCGTAATTAGCGGACAGGGGGCGAACACCGGGGAGCTGTTTTTT. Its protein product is CASSVISGQGANTGELFF.

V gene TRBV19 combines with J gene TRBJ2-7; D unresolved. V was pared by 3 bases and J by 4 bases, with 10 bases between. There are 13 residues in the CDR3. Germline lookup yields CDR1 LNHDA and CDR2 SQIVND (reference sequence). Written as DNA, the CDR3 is TGTGCCAGTAGTATTGCAATGAGGTACGAGCAGTACTTC. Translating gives CASSIAMRYEQYF. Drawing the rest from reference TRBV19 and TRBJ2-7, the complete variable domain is DGGITQSPKYLFRKEGQNVTLSCEQNLNHDAMYWYRQDPGQGLRLIYYSQIVNDFQKGDIAEGYSVSREKKESFPLTVTSAQKNPTAFYLCASSIAMRYEQYFGPGTRLTVT.

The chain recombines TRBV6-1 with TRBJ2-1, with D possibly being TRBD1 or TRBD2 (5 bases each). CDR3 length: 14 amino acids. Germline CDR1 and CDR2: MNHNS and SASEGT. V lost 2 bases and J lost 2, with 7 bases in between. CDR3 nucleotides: TGTGCCAGCAGTGAATGGGGGACCTACAATGAGCAGTTCTTC. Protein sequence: CASSEWGTYNEQFF.

The CDR3, as DNA: TGCGCCAGCAGCTTCGAAGAGACCCAGTACTTC. Translating gives CASSFEETQYF. J is TRBJ2-5 and V is TRBV5-1; D gene unclear. With 2 bases removed from V and 3 bases from J, the gap between germline ends came to 2 bases. The CDR3 has 11 residues. Germline V gene lookup returns CDR1 SGHRS and CDR2 YFSETQ.

The CDR3 reads CASSRGEGTQPQHF. The CDR3 coding sequence is TGCGCCAGCAGCCGGGGGGAGGGCACTCAGCCCCAGCATTTT. The chain couples TRBV5-1 to TRBJ1-5; possibly TRBD1 for D (5 bases). Trimming cost V 4 bases and J 6 bases, with 14 bases left between them. CDR3 length: 14 residues. From germline, CDR1 is SGHRS and CDR2 YFSETQ.

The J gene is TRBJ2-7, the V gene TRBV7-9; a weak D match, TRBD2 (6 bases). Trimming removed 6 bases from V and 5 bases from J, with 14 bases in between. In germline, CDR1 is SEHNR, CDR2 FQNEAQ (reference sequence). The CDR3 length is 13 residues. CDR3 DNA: TGTGCCAGCAGTCCGGGAGTCACAGACGAGCAGTACTTC. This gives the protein CASSPGVTDEQYF.

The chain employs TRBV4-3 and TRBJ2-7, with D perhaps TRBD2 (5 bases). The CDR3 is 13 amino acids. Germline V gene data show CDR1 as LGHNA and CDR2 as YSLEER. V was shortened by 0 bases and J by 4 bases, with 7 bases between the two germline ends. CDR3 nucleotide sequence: TGCGCCAGCAGCCAAGATTCGGGGTACGAGCAGTACTTC. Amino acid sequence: CASSQDSGYEQYF.

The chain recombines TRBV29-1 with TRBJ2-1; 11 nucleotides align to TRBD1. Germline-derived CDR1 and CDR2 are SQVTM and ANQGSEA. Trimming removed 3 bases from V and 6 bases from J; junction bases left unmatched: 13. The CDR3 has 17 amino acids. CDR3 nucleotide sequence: TGCAGCGTTGAGGGACAGGGGGTTTTTTTCTCTTTCAATGAGCAGTTCTTC. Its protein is CSVEGQGVFFSFNEQFF.

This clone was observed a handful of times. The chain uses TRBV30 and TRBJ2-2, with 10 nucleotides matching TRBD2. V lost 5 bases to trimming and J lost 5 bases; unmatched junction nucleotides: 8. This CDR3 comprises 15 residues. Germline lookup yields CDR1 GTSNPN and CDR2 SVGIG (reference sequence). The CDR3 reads CAWRYSGRRTGELFF. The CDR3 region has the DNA TGTGCCTGGCGGTATAGCGGGAGGCGAACCGGGGAGCTGTTTTTT. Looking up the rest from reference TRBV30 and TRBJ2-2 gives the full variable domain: SQTIHQWPATLVQPVGSPLSLECTVEGTSNPNLYWYRQAAGRGLQLLFYSVGIGQISSEVPQNLSASRPQDRQFILSSKKLLLSDSGFYLCAWRYSGRRTGELFFGEGSRLTVL.

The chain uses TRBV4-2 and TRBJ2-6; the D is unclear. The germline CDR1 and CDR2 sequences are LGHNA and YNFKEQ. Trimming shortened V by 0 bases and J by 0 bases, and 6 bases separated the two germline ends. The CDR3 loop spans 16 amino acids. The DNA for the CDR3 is TGTGCCAGCAGCCAAGATAAGATCTCTGGGGCCAACGTCCTGACTTTC. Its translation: CASSQDKISGANVLTF.

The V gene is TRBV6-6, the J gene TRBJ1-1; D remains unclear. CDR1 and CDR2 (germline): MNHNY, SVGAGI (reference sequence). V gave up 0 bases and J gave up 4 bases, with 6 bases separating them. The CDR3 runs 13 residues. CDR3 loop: CASSYSGGTEAFF. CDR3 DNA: TGTGCCAGCAGTTACTCAGGAGGCACTGAAGCTTTCTTT.

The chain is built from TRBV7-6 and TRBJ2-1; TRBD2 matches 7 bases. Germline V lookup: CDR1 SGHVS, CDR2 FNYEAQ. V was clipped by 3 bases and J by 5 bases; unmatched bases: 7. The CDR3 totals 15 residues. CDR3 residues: CASSFSSGTDNEQFF. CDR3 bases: TGTGCCAGCAGCTTTTCTAGCGGAACGGACAATGAGCAGTTCTTC.

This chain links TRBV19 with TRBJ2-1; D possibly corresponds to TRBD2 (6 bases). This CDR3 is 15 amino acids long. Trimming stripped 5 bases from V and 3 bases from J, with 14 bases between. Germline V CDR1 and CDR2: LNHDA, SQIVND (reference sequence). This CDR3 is CASSSRLVFYNEQFF. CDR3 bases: TGTGCCAGTAGTTCCCGACTAGTTTTCTACAATGAGCAGTTCTTC.

The CDR3 spells CASSLKSTGSQYF. CDR3 nucleotide sequence: TGTGCCAGCAGCTTAAAATCCACCGGGTCCCAGTACTTC. V and J are TRBV5-6 and TRBJ2-5, with D unclear. The ends were cut back, 2 bases at V and 9 bases at J, with 14 bases in the middle. This CDR3 has 13 amino acids. Germline CDR1 is SGHDT and CDR2 is YYEEEE.

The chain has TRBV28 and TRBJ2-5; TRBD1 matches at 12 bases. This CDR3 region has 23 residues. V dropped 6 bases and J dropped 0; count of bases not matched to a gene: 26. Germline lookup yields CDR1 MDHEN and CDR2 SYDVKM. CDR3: CASRPTGTGGDGRTYEYQETQYF. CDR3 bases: TGTGCCAGCAGACCGACCGGGACAGGGGGCGACGGGAGGACCTACGAGTACCAAGAGACCCAGTACTTC.

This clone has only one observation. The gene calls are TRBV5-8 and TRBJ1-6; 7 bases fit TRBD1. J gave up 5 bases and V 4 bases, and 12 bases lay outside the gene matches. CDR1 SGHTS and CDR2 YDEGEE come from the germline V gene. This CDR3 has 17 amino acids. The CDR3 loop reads CASSRERDRPNNSPLHF. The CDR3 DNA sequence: TGTGCCAGCAGCCGAGAACGGGACAGACCCAATAATTCACCCCTCCACTTT.

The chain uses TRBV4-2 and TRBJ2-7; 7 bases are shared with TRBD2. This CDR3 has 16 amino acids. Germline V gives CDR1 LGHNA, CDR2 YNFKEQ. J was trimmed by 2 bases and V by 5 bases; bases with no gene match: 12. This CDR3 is CASSSPRLGLTYEQYF. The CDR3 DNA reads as TGTGCCAGCAGCTCCCCCCGTTTGGGACTAACCTACGAGCAGTACTTC.

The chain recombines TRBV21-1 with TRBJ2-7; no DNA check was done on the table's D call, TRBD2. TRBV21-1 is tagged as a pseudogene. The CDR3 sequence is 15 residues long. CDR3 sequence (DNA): TGTGCCAGCAGCAAAGTGACTAGCGGAACCTACGAGCAGTACTTC. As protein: CASSKVTSGTYEQYF.

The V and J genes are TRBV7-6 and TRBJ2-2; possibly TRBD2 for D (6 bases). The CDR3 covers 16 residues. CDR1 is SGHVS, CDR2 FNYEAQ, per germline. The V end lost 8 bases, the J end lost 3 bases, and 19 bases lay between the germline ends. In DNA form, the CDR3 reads TGTGCCAGCTTTGGGGGTCTGCCGGGGGACACCGGGGAGCTGTTTTTT. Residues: CASFGGLPGDTGELFF.